These 15 T cell receptor beta chains originate from one sample sequenced in a study of CD8+ T cells in alopecia areata. Investigators isolated RNA and reverse transcribed it into cDNA to act as the sequencing template. Some clones are missing from TCRdb's copy, which holds only in-frame ones; the method was immunoSEQ multiplex PCR. Singletons are absent from the sample, which has roughly 260,000 clones. Scientists pooled cutaneous lymph node cells and sorted them on CD4, CD8alpha, NKG2D, NKG2ACE and other markers. Sequencing was performed on CD4+ T cells sorted from a lymph node. The receptor set was obtained from a C3H/HeJ mouse with alopecia areata. The MHC haplotype of this mouse line is H2-k.

About this clone: Gene names and germline refer to mouse. The read ends 4 residues before the CDR3 terminus; that terminus is restored from the germline J gene. The chain has TRBV13-1 and TRBJ2-7; TRBD2 matches at 7 bases. Germline-derived CDR1 and CDR2 are NSHNY and SYGAGN. The CDR3 is made up of 14 amino acids. CDR3 amino acids: CASSDVPGGYEQYF. The CDR3 bases that were read are TGTGCCAGCAGTGATGTGCCTGGGGGATAT.

Comment on this clone: Here the gene names and germline are mouse. The CDR3 end lies 4 residues beyond the end of the read and is filled in from the germline J gene. This sequence joins TRBV5 and TRBJ2-3; 11 bases fit TRBD1. V trimming: 1 base; J trimming: 0 bases; junction bases outside the gene matches: 6. CDR3 size: 18 residues. Germline V CDR1 and CDR2: LGHNA, YNLKQL (reference sequence). The CDR3 is CASSQVSGTGGSAETLYF. The sequenced CDR3 bases are TGTGCCAGCAGCCAAGTCTCCGGGACAGGGGGGAGTGCAGAA.

This clone was seen only a few times. The gene names here belong to mouse. The CDR3 end lies 4 residues beyond the end of the read and is filled in from the germline J gene. This chain connects TRBV13-2 to TRBJ2-5, with TRBD2 matching over 8 bases. Germline-derived CDR1 and CDR2 are NNHNN and SYGAGS (reference sequence). The CDR3 is 14 amino acids. CDR3 bases read: TGTGCCAGCGGCCCCGGGGGGGCTGGAGAC. This codes for CASGPGGAGD. The whole CDR3 reads CASGPGGAGDTQYF.

Comment on this clone: Mouse gene names and germline throughout. Read data end 4 residues before the CDR3 end; the end is taken from the germline J gene. Additional DNA sequences in this sample encode the identical CDR3. The J gene is TRBJ2-5, the V gene TRBV13-3; 10 bases are a match to TRBD1. Germline V gives CDR1 NNHDY, CDR2 SYVADS. The CDR3 is 13 amino acids. The CDR3 DNA, read in part, is TGTGCCAGCAACCGGGACAGGGGTGAC. Translating gives CASNRDRGD. The complete CDR3 sequence is CASNRDRGDTQYF.

Turning to this clone: The gene symbols are mouse symbols. The read stops 3 residues short of the end of the CDR3; the missing end is completed from the germline J gene. J is TRBJ1-6 and V is TRBV1, with a weak D call TRBD1 (5 bases). TRBJ1-6 is an open reading frame whose function is uncertain. This CDR3 has 15 residues. Per the germline V gene, CDR1 is NSQYPW and CDR2 is LRSPGD (reference sequence). Trimming left V 0 bases short and J 6 bases short, with 9 bases between. The sequenced CDR3 bases are TGCACCTGCAGTGCAGATTCAGGGTTTAATTCGCCC. Translated, it gives CTCSADSGFNSP. The whole CDR3 is CTCSADSGFNSPLYF.

A few counts support this clone. Gene names are the mouse ones. The CDR3 goes on 4 residues after the read ends, and that part is filled in from the germline J gene. The J gene is TRBJ2-1, the V gene TRBV13-1, with 8 bases lining up with TRBD1. The V and J ends lost 0 bases and 5 bases, in that order; junction bases with no gene match: 1. Germline CDR1 is NSHNY and CDR2 is SYGAGN. The CDR3 spans 14 residues. CDR3 sequence reads: CASSDGQGNAEQFF. The CDR3 DNA, read in part, is TGTGCCAGCAGTGATGGACAGGGGAATGCT.

Details on this clone: Genes and germline come from the mouse. Read coverage stops 4 residues before the CDR3 terminus; the germline J gene supplies the remainder. The rearrangement joins TRBV13-3 to TRBJ2-1; TRBD2 matches 8 bases. V trimming: 2 bases; J trimming: 4 bases; junction bases outside the gene matches: 5. The CDR3 sequence is 15 residues long. Germline values: CDR1 NNHDY, CDR2 SYVADS. CDR3 residues: CASSDLLGVYAEQFF. The sequenced part of the CDR3 DNA is TGTGCCAGCAGTGACTTACTGGGGGTTTATGCT.

This clone was seen a handful of times. Germline and genes: mouse. The read comes to an end 4 residues before the CDR3 does, leaving the germline J gene to fill in the end. Within the sample, other DNA sequences also encode this same CDR3. This rearrangement joins TRBV13-1 to TRBJ2-7; TRBD2 matches 7 bases. With 2 bases clipped from V and 0 bases from J, the junction kept 2 bases outside the gene matches. Germline CDR1 is NSHNY and CDR2 is SYGAGN. The CDR3 loop spans 14 amino acids. CDR3 in amino acids: CASSERGGSYEQYF. Incomplete CDR3 DNA: TGTGCCAGCAGTGAACGGGGGGGCTCCTAT.

About this clone itself: Gene names and germline match the mouse. The read finishes 4 residues shy of the CDR3 end, and the germline J gene is used to complete it. This chain uses TRBV13-2 with TRBJ2-2; 14 nucleotides align to TRBD2. This CDR3 has 18 residues. Trimming removed 1 base from V and 3 bases from J; junction bases left unmatched: 5. The germline gives CDR1 NNHNN, CDR2 SYGAGS (reference sequence). CDR3 in amino acids: CASGDLGLGGRDTGQLYF. The part of the CDR3 DNA that was read is TGTGCCAGCGGTGATCTGGGACTGGGGGGGCGCGACACCGGG.

Points on this clone: Mouse gene names and germline throughout. Read sequence stops 4 residues before the CDR3 end, and the germline J gene provides the missing end. V and J are TRBV19 and TRBJ2-5, with 7 bases aligning to TRBD1. Germline CDR1 is FNHDT and CDR2 is SITEND (reference sequence). There are 15 residues in the CDR3. The V gene end was trimmed by 4 bases and the J gene end by 2 bases; junction bases not matched to a gene: 7. CDR3 sequence: CASSPDRAGQDTQYF. The CDR3 bases that were read are TGTGCCAGCAGTCCAGACAGGGCTGGCCAAGAC.

There are a few counts of this clone. Any gene name here is a mouse gene name. The read falls 4 residues short of the CDR3 end, and the missing part is taken from the germline J gene. V usage is TRBV19 and J usage is TRBJ2-4; D remains unclear. The CDR3 consists of 12 residues. Germline assignment: CDR1 FNHDT and CDR2 SITEND (reference sequence). The CDR3 reads CASSISENTLYF. The CDR3 bases that were read are TGTGCCAGCAGTATATCAGAAAAC. The whole variable domain, filled in from reference TRBV19 and TRBJ2-4, reads GGIITQTPKFLIGQEGQKLTLKCQQNFNHDTMYWYRQDSGKGLRLIYYSITENDLQKGDLSEGYDASREKKSSFSLTVTSAQKNEMAVFLCASSISENTLYFGAGTRLSVL.

This clone came up a few times. The gene names here belong to mouse. Sequencing ends 4 residues short of the CDR3 end; the germline J gene provides the rest. Other DNA sequences in the sample encode the same CDR3. This chain links TRBV13-1 with TRBJ2-2; D unclear. Germline values: CDR1 NSHNY, CDR2 SYGAGN. V lost 2 bases and J lost 0, with 5 bases in between. The CDR3 is made up of 14 amino acids. The sequenced CDR3 bases are TGTGCCAGCAGTGACTCAGCAAACACCGGG. It is translated as CASSDSANTG. The entire CDR3 protein is CASSDSANTGQLYF.

This clone was counted a few times. Mouse names are used for the genes. The read ends 4 residues before the CDR3 terminus; that terminus is restored from the germline J gene. At the DNA level, this CDR3 is encoded by other sequences in the same sample as well. This chain uses TRBV1 with TRBJ2-1; 7 nucleotides line up with TRBD1. V was pared by 2 bases and J by 1 base, with 2 bases of the junction left unmatched. CDR3 length equals 15 residues. Germline-derived CDR1 and CDR2 are NSQYPW and LRSPGD (reference sequence). The chain's CDR3 is CTCSAPGQNYAEQFF. Incomplete CDR3 DNA: TGCACCTGCAGTGCACCGGGACAGAACTATGCT.

In the case of this clone: The gene symbols are mouse symbols. The read stops 4 residues short of the end of the CDR3; the missing end is completed from the germline J gene. V is TRBV13-1 and J is TRBJ1-1, with 7 bases matching TRBD1. Germline-derived CDR1 and CDR2 are NSHNY and SYGAGN. J gave up 1 base and V 0 bases, and 0 bases lay outside the gene matches. The CDR3 runs to 14 residues. Incomplete CDR3 DNA: TGTGCCAGCAGTGATGGGGACAGAAACACA. Translation: CASSDGDRNT. Given in full, the CDR3 is CASSDGDRNTEVFF.

This clone turned up a few times. Mouse names are used for the genes. The CDR3 end is not reached by the read, which stops 4 residues before it; the germline J gene fills it in. Distinct nucleotide sequences in the sample also encode this CDR3. The genes are TRBV19 and TRBJ2-3; D is ambiguous. Germline CDR1 reads FNHDT; CDR2 reads SITEND (reference sequence). V was pared by 0 bases and J by 0 bases, with 5 bases between. This CDR3 comprises 14 residues. The sequenced CDR3 bases are TGTGCCAGCAGTATAGCAACTAGTGCAGAA. It translates to CASSIATSAE. The whole CDR3 sequence is CASSIATSAETLYF.